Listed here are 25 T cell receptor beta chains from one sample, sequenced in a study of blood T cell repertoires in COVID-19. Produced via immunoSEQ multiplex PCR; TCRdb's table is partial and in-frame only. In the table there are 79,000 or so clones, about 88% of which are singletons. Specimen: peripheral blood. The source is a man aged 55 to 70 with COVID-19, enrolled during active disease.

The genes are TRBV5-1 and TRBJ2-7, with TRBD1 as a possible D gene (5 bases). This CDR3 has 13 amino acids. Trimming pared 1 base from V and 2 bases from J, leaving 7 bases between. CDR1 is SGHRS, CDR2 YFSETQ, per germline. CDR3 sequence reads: CASSLTGAYEQYF. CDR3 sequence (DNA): TGCGCCAGCAGCTTGACAGGAGCCTACGAGCAGTACTTC. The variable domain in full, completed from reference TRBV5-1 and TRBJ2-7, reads KAGVTQTPRYLIKTRGQQVTLSCSPISGHRSVSWYQQTPGQGLQFLFEYFSETQRNKGNFPGRFSGRQFSNSRSEMNVSTLELGDSALYLCASSLTGAYEQYFGPGTRLTVT.

As DNA, the CDR3 is TGTGCCAGCAGCTTAGGTACGAGCATGGTGGACACTGAAGCTTTCTTT. Translation gives CASSLGTSMVDTEAFF. J is TRBJ1-1 and V is TRBV11-1; unclear D gene. This CDR3 is 16 amino acids long. Trimming left V 1 base short and J 3 bases short, with 15 bases between. Germline CDR1 is SGHAT and CDR2 is FQDESV (reference sequence). Complete variable domain (other parts from reference TRBV11-1 and TRBJ1-1): EAEVAQSPRYKITEKSQAVAFWCDPISGHATLYWYRQILGQGPELLVQFQDESVVDDSQLPKDRFSAERLKGVDSTLKIQPAELGDSAMYLCASSLGTSMVDTEAFFGQGTRLTVV.

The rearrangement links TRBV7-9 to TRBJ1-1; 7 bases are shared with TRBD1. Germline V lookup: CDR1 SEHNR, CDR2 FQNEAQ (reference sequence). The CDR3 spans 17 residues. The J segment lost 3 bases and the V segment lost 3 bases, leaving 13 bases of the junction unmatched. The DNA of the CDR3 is TGTGCCAGCAGCTTGTTGGACAGGAGGGCTTTGGACACTGAAGCTTTCTTT. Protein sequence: CASSLLDRRALDTEAFF. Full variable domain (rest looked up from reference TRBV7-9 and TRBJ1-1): DTGVSQNPRHKITKRGQNVTFRCDPISEHNRLYWYRQTLGQGPEFLTYFQNEAQLEKSRLLSDRFSAERPKGSFSTLEIQRTEQGDSAMYLCASSLLDRRALDTEAFFGQGTRLTVV.

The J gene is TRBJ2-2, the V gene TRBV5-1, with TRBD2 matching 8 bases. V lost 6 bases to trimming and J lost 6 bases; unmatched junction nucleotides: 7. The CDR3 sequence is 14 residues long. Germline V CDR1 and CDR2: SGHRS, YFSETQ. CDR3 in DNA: TGCGCCAGCACGGTAGCGGGATTCCCCGGGGAGCTGTTTTTT. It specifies CASTVAGFPGELFF.

The CDR3 nucleotides are TGTGCCTGGAATATAAATGGGGGGAGCAATCAGCCCCAGCATTTT. As protein: CAWNINGGSNQPQHF. V and J are TRBV30 and TRBJ1-5, with D perhaps matching TRBD1 (5 bases). Trimming took 4 bases from V and 1 from J, leaving 14 bases between them. Germline V gene data show CDR1 as GTSNPN and CDR2 as SVGIG (reference sequence). The CDR3 sequence is 15 residues long.

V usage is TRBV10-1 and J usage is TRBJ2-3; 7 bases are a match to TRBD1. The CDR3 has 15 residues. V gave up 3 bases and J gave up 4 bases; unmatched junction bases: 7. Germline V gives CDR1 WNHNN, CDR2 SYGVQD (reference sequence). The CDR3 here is CASSDTRGSADTQYF. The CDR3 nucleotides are TGCGCCAGCAGTGATACCAGGGGGTCGGCAGATACGCAGTATTTT.

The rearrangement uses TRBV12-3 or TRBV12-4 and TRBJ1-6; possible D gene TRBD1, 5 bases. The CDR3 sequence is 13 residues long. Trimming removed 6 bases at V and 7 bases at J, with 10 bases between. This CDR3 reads CASRGQENSPLHF. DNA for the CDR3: TGTGCCAGCAGGGGGCAAGAAAATTCACCCCTCCACTTT.

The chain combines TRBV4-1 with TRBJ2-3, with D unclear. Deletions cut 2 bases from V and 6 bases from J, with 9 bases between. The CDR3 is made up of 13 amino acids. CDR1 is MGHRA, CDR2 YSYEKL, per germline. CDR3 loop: CASSQFSWDTQYF. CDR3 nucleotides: TGCGCCAGCAGCCAATTTAGTTGGGATACGCAGTATTTT.

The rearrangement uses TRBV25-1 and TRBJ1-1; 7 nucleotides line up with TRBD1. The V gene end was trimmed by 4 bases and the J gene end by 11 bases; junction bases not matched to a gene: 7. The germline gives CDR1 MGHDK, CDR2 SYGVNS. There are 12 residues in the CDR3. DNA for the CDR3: TGTGCCAGCAGTGGACAGGGTTCGAATGCTTTCTTT. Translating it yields CASSGQGSNAFF.

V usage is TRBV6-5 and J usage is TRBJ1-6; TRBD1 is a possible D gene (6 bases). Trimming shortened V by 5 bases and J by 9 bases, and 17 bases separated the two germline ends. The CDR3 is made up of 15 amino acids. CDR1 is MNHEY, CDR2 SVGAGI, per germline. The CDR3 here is CASSTGTSPRSPLHF. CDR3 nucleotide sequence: TGTGCCAGCAGTACCGGGACAAGTCCTCGTTCACCCCTCCACTTT.

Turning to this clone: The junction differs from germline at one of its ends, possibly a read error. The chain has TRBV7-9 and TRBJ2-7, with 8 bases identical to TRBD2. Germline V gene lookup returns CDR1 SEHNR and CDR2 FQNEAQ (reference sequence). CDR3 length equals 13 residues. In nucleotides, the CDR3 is TGTGCCAGCAGCCTAGCGGGCGCCTACGAGCAGTACTTC. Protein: CASSLAGAYEQYF.

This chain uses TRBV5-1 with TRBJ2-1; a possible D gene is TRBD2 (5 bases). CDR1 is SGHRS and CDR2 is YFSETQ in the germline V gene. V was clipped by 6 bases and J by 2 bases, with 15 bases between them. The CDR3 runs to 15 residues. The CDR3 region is CASTPSSGAYNEQFF. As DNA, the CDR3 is TGCGCCAGCACCCCGTCCAGCGGTGCCTACAATGAGCAGTTCTTC.

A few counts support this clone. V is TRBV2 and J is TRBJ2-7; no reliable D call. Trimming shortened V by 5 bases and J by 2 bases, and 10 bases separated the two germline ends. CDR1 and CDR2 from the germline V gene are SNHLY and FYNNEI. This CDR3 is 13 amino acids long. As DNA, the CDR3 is TGTGCCAGCAGTATCCCAGGTACCTACGAGCAGTACTTC. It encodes CASSIPGTYEQYF. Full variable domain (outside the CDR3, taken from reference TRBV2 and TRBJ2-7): EPEVTQTPSHQVTQMGQEVILRCVPISNHLYFYWYRQILGQKVEFLVSFYNNEISEKSEIFDDQFSVERPDGSNFTLKIRSTKLEDSAMYFCASSIPGTYEQYFGPGTRLTVT.

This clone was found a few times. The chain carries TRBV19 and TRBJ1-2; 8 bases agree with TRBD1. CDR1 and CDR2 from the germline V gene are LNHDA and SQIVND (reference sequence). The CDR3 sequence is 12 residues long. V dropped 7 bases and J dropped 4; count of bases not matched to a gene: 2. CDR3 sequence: CASTGTGYGYTF. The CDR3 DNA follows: TGTGCCAGTACCGGGACAGGCTATGGCTACACCTTC.

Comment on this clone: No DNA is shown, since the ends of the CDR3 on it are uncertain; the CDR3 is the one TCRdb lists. The CDR3 is CASRSGVGQGIMNTEAFF. V usage is TRBV12-2 and J usage is TRBJ1-1; TRBD1, as called in the table, went unchecked against the DNA. TRBV12-2 is designated a pseudogene. A total of 18 residues make up the CDR3, ends included.

The CDR3 coding sequence is TGTGCCACCAGTGACCCCCGGGTAGCGGCCTACAATGAGCAGTTCTTC. Residues: CATSDPRVAAYNEQFF. The chain links TRBV24-1 to TRBJ2-1; a possible D gene is TRBD2 (6 bases). CDR1 KGHDR and CDR2 SFDVKD come from the germline V gene. The CDR3 length is 16 residues. Trimming pared 4 bases from V and 2 bases from J, leaving 14 bases between.

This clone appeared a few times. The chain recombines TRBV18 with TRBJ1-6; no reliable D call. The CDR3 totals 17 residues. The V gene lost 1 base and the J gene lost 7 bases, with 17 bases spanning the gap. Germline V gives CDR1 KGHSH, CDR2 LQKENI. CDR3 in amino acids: CASSPLRTEDGNSPLHF. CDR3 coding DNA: TGTGCCAGCTCACCACTTCGGACTGAGGACGGGAATTCACCCCTCCACTTT.

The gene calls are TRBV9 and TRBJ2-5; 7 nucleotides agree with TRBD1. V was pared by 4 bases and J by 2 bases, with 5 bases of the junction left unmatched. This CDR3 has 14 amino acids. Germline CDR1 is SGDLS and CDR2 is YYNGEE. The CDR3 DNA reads TGTGCCAGCAGCTCGACAGGGCGGCAAGAGACCCAGTACTTC. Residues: CASSSTGRQETQYF.

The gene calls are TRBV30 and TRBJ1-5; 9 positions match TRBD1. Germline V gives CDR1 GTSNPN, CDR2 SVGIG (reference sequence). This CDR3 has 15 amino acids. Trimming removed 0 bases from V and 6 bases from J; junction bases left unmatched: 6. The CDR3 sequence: CAWSVQTGGSQPQHF. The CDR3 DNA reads TGTGCCTGGAGTGTCCAGACAGGGGGGAGTCAGCCCCAGCATTTT.

The CDR3 loop is CASSLNGQETQYF. The CDR3 DNA reads TGTGCCAGCAGTTTAAACGGGCAAGAGACCCAGTACTTC. This chain uses TRBV12-3 or TRBV12-4 with TRBJ2-5; D is uncertain. V lost 2 bases, J lost 2 bases, and 6 bases lay in between. This CDR3 contains 13 residues.

The CDR3 DNA is TGTGCCTGGAGTGTACTGAAGGAAAAACTGTTTTTT. This codes for CAWSVLKEKLFF. The chain has TRBV30 and TRBJ1-4; D gene unclear. Trimming pared 0 bases from V and 8 bases from J, leaving 7 bases between. The CDR3 consists of 12 residues. CDR1 GTSNPN and CDR2 SVGIG come from the germline V gene (reference sequence).

CDR3 sequence (DNA): TGTGCCAGCAGCCTATCCCGGGACACGTTCTCCTACGAGCAGTACTTC. The encoded protein is CASSLSRDTFSYEQYF. The V call is TRBV7-9, the J call TRBJ2-7; D possibly corresponds to TRBD1 (6 bases). Trimming removed 5 bases from V and 0 bases from J, with 17 bases in between. The CDR3 extends over 16 amino acids. Germline V gene lookup returns CDR1 SEHNR and CDR2 FQNEAQ (reference sequence).

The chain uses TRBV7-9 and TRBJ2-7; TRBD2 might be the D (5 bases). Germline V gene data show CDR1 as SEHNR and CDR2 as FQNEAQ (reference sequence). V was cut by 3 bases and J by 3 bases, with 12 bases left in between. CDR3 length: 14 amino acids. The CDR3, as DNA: TGTGCCAGCAGCTTGAAGTCGGGGAACTACGAGCAGTACTTC. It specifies CASSLKSGNYEQYF.

Here the CDR3 reads CASSARTGFADTQYF. CDR3 coding DNA: TGTGCCAGCAGCGCACGGACAGGGTTTGCAGATACGCAGTATTTT. V is TRBV11-2 and J is TRBJ2-3; TRBD1 aligns across 8 bases. There are 15 residues in the CDR3. Germline CDR1 SGHAT, CDR2 FQNNGV. J gave up 4 bases and V 5 bases, and 8 bases lay outside the gene matches.

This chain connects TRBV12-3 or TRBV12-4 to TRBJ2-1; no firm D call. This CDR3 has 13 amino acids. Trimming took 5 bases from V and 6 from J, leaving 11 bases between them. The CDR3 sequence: CASSPVTSNEQFF. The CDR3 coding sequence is TGTGCCAGCAGTCCCGTCACCAGCAATGAGCAGTTCTTC.